Here is one TCR beta chain with its context. The antigen is unknown. These data are taken from a study of cytomegalovirus exposure and HLA in healthy donors. Study-wide findings and caveats: The number of N-insertions in an Asian-associated ancestry cluster was reportedly below the approximately 700-donor mean in a later analysis. Earlier analysis found most TCR beta V segments productive about 90% or about 30% of the time. Reports indicated that the classifier achieved high specificity and sensitivity in diagnosing cytomegalovirus status.

Those who donated were healthy bone marrow donors. V was pared by 4 bases and J by 6 bases, with 13 bases between. Germline loops: CDR1 MNHEY, CDR2 SMNVEV (reference sequence). This CDR3 has 13 amino acids. Primers for the PCR totalled 60 Vbeta and 13 Jbeta. Some clones are missing from TCRdb's copy, which holds only in-frame ones; the method was immunoSEQ multiplex PCR. The table includes about 180,000 clones, about four fifths detected once. This clonotype originated in a woman aged 45-65 years in good health and CMV-seronegative. The specimen sequenced was PBMCs. This rearrangement joins TRBV27 to TRBJ2-7, with D possibly being TRBD1 (6 bases). The DNA of the CDR3 is TGTGCCAGCAGTTCACGAACAGGGTCCGAGCAGTACTTC. It codes for CASSSRTGSEQYF.